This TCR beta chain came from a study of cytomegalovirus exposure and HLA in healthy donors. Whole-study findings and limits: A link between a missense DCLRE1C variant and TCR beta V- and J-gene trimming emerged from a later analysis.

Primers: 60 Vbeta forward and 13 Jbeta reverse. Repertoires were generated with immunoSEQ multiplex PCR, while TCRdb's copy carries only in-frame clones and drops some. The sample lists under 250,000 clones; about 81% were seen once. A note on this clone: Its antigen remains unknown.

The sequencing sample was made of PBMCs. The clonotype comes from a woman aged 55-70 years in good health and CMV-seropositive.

CDR3 loop: CASSLTAGGGLDTQYF. The CDR3 nucleotides read TGTGCCAGCAGCTTAACGGCGGGAGGGGGGTTAGATACGCAGTATTTT. The chain has TRBV7-3 and TRBJ2-3; 9 nucleotides align to TRBD2. The trim removed 0 bases at V and 5 bases at J, leaving 6 bases unmatched. Germline V gene lookup returns CDR1 SGHTA and CDR2 FQGTGA. This CDR3 contains 16 residues.